This entry describes one TCR beta chain. This CDR3 contains 15 residues. Unmatched junction bases numbered 5, after V lost 4 bases and J lost 2 bases. Germline CDR1 and CDR2: WNHNN and SYGVQD (reference sequence). Deep was the level at which the assay was run. Here immunoSEQ multiplex PCR was the method, and the copy in TCRdb shows in-frame clones only, minus some. The data show 550,000 to 600,000 clones, roughly 79% seen once. The data were taken from a study of shared clonotypes between healthy human individuals. The sequence was collected from a woman aged 40 to 50 in good health. Some clones in this sample may be carry-over from other donors' samples. The sample taken for sequencing was PBMCs. V and J are TRBV10-1 and TRBJ2-3; 8 bases map to TRBD2. CDR3 protein: CASSGTSFSTDTQYF. CDR3 nucleotides: TGCGCCAGCAGTGGGACTAGCTTTTCCACAGATACGCAGTATTTT.